This note documents a single T cell receptor beta chain sequence. This sample also contains other DNA sequences that code for the same CDR3. These data originate in a study of blood T cell repertoires in COVID-19. About the study: PBMCs, B-cell-depleted T cells, or T cells were the source of the cDNA or gDNA that made up the material.

Original processing notes: Estimates of nucleated cell counts were drawn from the amplification of reference gene primers. Profiling relied on immunoSEQ multiplex PCR, and the TCRdb table lists in-frame clones only, not all of them. V and J calls and clone size are as listed in that table; D and trimming were resolved from the DNA. The table includes roughly 80,000 clones, about 89% detected once. V shed 5 bases and J 2 bases; nucleotides not matched to a gene: 6. CDR1 and CDR2 from the germline V gene are SGHTA and FQGNSA. This CDR3 has 16 residues. The sequencing input was peripheral blood. The sequence came from a woman in her sixties with acute or convalescent COVID-19. The chain couples TRBV7-2 to TRBJ2-2; 9 positions match TRBD1. This chain's CDR3 is CASSLRDRANTGELFF. The DNA for the CDR3 is TGTGCCAGCAGCCTCCGGGACAGGGCTAACACCGGGGAGCTGTTTTTT.